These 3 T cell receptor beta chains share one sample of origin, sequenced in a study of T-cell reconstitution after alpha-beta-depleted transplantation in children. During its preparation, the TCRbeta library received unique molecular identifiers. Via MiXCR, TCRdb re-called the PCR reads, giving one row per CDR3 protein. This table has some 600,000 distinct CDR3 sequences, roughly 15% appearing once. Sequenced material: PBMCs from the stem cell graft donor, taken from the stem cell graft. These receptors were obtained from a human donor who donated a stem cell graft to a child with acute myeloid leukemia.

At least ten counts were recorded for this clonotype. The CDR3 spells CASSLGTGSGETQYF. CDR3 DNA sequence: TGTGCCAGCAGCTTGGGGACAGGGTCGGGAGAGACCCAGTACTTC. The rearrangement links TRBV13 to TRBJ2-5; 9 nucleotides align to TRBD1. The V gene end was trimmed by 3 bases and the J gene end by 4 bases; junction bases not matched to a gene: 6. The CDR3 totals 15 residues. The germline V gene encodes CDR1 PRHDT and CDR2 FYEKMQ (reference sequence).

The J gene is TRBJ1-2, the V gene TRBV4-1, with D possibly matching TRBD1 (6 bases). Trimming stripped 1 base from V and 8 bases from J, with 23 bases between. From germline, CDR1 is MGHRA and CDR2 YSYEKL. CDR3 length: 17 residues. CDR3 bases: TGCGCCAGCAGCCAAGGTCTCCGGAACAGGGTGGGGGTAGGCTACACCTTC. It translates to CASSQGLRNRVGVGYTF.

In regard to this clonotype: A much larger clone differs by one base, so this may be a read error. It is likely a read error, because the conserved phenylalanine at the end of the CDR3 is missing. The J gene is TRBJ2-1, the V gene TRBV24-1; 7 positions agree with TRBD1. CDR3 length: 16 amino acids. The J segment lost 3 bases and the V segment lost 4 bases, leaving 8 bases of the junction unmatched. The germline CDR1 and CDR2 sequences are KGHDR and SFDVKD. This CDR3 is CATSDPDRAIYNEQFL. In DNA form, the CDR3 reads TGTGCCACCAGTGACCCTGACAGGGCAATCTACAATGAGCAGTTCCTC.